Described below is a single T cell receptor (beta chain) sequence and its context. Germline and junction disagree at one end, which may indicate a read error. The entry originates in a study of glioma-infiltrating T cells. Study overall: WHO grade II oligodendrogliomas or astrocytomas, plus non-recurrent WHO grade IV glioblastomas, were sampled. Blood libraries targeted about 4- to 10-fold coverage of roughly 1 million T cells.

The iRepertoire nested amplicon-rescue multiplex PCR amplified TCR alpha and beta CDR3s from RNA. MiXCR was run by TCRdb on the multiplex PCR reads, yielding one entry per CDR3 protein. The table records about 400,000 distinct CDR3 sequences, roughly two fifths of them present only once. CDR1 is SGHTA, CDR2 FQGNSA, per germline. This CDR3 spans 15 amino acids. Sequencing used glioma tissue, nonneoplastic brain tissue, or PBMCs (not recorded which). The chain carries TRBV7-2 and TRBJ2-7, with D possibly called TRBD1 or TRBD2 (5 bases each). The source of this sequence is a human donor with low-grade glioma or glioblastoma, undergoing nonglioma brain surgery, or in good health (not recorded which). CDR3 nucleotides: TGCGCCAGCAGCCAAGATAGTTGGGACGGCTACGAGCAGTACTTC. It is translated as CASSQDSWDGYEQYF.